The T cell receptor (beta chain) under discussion was sequenced for a study of Ad26.COV2.S vaccination and SARS-CoV-2 variants. In the study overall: Intramuscularly, Ad26.COV2.S was given either once or twice, 56 days apart. Regarding the study as a whole: Comparability of non-spike TCR breadth was observed across vaccine and placebo recipients. Vaccinees displayed broader spike-specific TCR repertoires than placebo recipients.

Profiled with immunoSEQ multiplex PCR; TCRdb holds only in-frame clones, not every one. The table lists around 350,000 clones, 70% to 90% of them singletons, with 3% to 4% in the top ten. Comments on this clone: Its antigen is still unknown.

Germline-derived CDR1 and CDR2 are LNHDA and SQIVND (reference sequence). Deletions cut 6 bases from V and 1 base from J, with 10 bases between. The CDR3 contains 15 residues. This sample's treatment: some 19 received Ad26.COV2.S at low or high dose, single or two shots; roughly 5 received placebo; per-sample allocation not given. Specimen acquisition occurred on day 63 following the initial vaccine or placebo injection. The chain combines TRBV19 with TRBJ2-6; D uncertain. The sample in question was peripheral blood, obtained in a trial of Ad26.COV2.S vaccine versus placebo. The receptor comes from a person aged 18-60 years who received the Ad26.COV2.S COVID-19 vaccine or a placebo. This CDR3 reads CASSSVASGANVLTF. The CDR3 region has the DNA TGTGCCAGTAGCTCCGTCGCTTCTGGGGCCAACGTCCTGACTTTC.